These T cell receptor beta chains were read from a single sample in a study of Graves' ophthalmopathy and Graves' hyperthyroidism. TCRdb ran MiXCR on the multiplex PCR reads and lists one entry per CDR3 protein. The sample has 680,000 or so distinct CDR3 sequences; 22% are singletons. The source material was peripheral blood. The source of these receptors is a woman between 18 and 29 years old with stable Graves' hyperthyroidism. Some clones in this sample may be carry-over from other donors' samples. Each CDR3 is given with its conserved first and last residue. Each record gives: V gene, clone size, J gene, D gene, CDR3 protein, CDR3 DNA. A D gene is named only where the DNA matches it firmly. Only some rows state a clone size, as once, few, many or a class for expanded clones.

>TRBV5-4|many|TRBJ2-7|NA
CASSLPQDDEQYF
TGTGCCAGCAGCTTGCCTCAGGATGACGAGCAGTACTTC
>TRBV6-1|many|TRBJ1-1|NA
CASSQRGIGGEKTEAFF
TGTGCCAGCAGTCAAAGGGGGATTGGTGGGGAGAAAACTGAAGCTTTCTTT
>TRBV6-5|NA|TRBJ1-5|NA
CASSYSGELNQPQHF
TGTGCCAGCAGTTACTCGGGGGAATTAAATCAGCCCCAGCATTTT
>TRBV11-1|NA|TRBJ1-3|NA
CASSQDGRVAGNTIYF
TGTGCCAGCAGCCAGGACGGCAGGGTGGCTGGAAACACCATATATTTT
>TRBV19|NA|TRBJ2-5|TRBD2
CASSLRGAPTRETQYF
TGTGCCAGTAGTCTGCGGGGGGCTCCTACGAGGGAGACCCAGTACTTC
>TRBV9|NA|TRBJ2-5|NA
CASSVGDTLNQETQYF
TGTGCCAGCAGCGTGGGGGACACATTAAATCAAGAGACCCAGTACTTC
>TRBV24-1|many|TRBJ2-7|NA
CATSVGKGCYEQYF
TGTGCCACCAGTGTCGGGAAGGGGTGCTACGAGCAGTACTTC
>TRBV5-1|NA|TRBJ2-7|NA
CASSLQVGYEQYF
TGCGCCAGCAGCTTGCAGGTTGGCTACGAGCAGTACTTC
>TRBV15|many|TRBJ1-5|NA
CATSRGQVHNQPQHF
TGTGCCACCAGCAGAGGACAGGTTCACAATCAGCCCCAGCATTTT
>TRBV28|once|TRBJ2-7|TRBD1
CASSLLRDRRNSYEQYF
TGTGCCAGCAGTCTACTGAGGGACAGAAGGAACTCCTACGAGCAGTACTTC
>TRBV6-1|many|TRBJ1-1|NA
CASRQIKDTEAFF
TGTGCCAGCAGGCAGATCAAGGACACTGAAGCTTTCTTT
>TRBV5-1|many|TRBJ2-2|TRBD2
CASSIGSGTSGELFF
TGCGCCAGCAGCATTGGTAGCGGGACGAGCGGGGAGCTGTTTTTT
>TRBV6-1|few|TRBJ2-7|TRBD1
CASSEAEGDRF
TGTGCCAGCAGTGAAGCGGAAGGGGACAGATTC
>TRBV12-3/TRBV12-4|many|TRBJ2-7|NA
CASTTSGRYEQYF
TGTGCCAGCACCACATCAGGGCGCTACGAGCAGTACTTC
>TRBV7-2|many|TRBJ2-5|NA
CASSLAEGGFQETQYF
TGTGCCAGCAGCTTAGCGGAGGGGGGGTTCCAAGAGACCCAGTACTTC
>TRBV19|many|TRBJ1-2|TRBD1
CASISRDRANYGYTF
TGTGCCAGTATTTCCAGAGACAGGGCCAACTATGGCTACACCTTC
>TRBV28|many|TRBJ1-1|NA
CASSVSTEAFF
TGTGCCAGCAGTGTTAGCACTGAAGCTTTCTTT
>TRBV5-1|many|TRBJ1-1|NA
CASMGAAENTEAFF
TGCGCCAGCATGGGGGCAGCCGAGAACACTGAAGCTTTCTTT
>TRBV30|many|TRBJ2-4|NA
CACGGTKNIQYF
TGTGCCTGTGGGGGAACCAAAAACATTCAGTACTTC
>TRBV6-1|many|TRBJ2-7|NA
CASSEGRAHEQYF
TGTGCCAGCAGTGAAGGTAGGGCGCACGAGCAGTACTTC
>TRBV11-2|many|TRBJ2-5|NA
CASSLVTGRGRTQYF
TGTGCCAGCAGCTTAGTAACAGGGAGAGGAAGGACCCAGTACTTC
>TRBV9|many|TRBJ1-1|NA
CASSVTPGHGLTEAFF
TGTGCCAGCAGCGTGACTCCGGGACATGGGCTAACTGAAGCTTTCTTT
>TRBV10-3|many|TRBJ1-5|TRBD1
CAISEDRGNQPQHF
TGTGCCATCAGTGAGGACAGGGGGAATCAGCCCCAGCATTTT
>TRBV6-1|NA|TRBJ2-7|TRBD1
CASRKTGTGTPEQYF
TGTGCCAGCAGAAAAACCGGGACAGGGACCCCCGAGCAGTACTTC
>TRBV11-2|few|TRBJ2-5|TRBD1
CASSPLGQEVETQYF
TGTGCCAGCAGCCCCCTGGGACAGGAGGTAGAGACCCAGTACTTC
>TRBV20-1|few|TRBJ2-7|NA
CSARDPDDRTSYEQYF
TGCAGTGCTAGAGATCCGGATGACAGGACTTCCTACGAGCAGTACTTC
>TRBV28|few|TRBJ1-6|NA
CASRRSYNSHLHF
TGTGCCAGCAGGCGGTCCTATAATTCACACCTCCACTTT
>TRBV28|many|TRBJ1-5|TRBD1
CASSFPDRGGGQPQHF
TGTGCCAGCAGTTTCCCTGACAGGGGGGGGGGTCAGCCCCAGCATTTT
>TRBV6-1|many|TRBJ2-5|NA
CASSEALSGQETQYF
TGTGCCAGCAGTGAAGCGCTCAGTGGGCAAGAGACCCAGTACTTC